These 30 T cell receptor beta chains originate from one sample sequenced in a study of cytomegalovirus exposure and HLA in healthy donors. PCR primers comprised 60 Vbeta and 13 Jbeta primers. Only in-frame clones appear in the TCRdb table, and some are missing; sequencing was by immunoSEQ multiplex PCR. The data contain 100,000 to 150,000 clones, roughly 80% of them seen just once; the ten biggest clones take up more than 1%. Sample: PBMCs. The receptors were gathered from a female donor in good health and CMV-seronegative.

V usage is TRBV15 and J usage is TRBJ2-7; D ambiguous. The V gene's germline CDR1 is LNHNV and CDR2 YYDKDF (reference sequence). This CDR3 comprises 13 residues. The V gene lost 0 bases and the J gene lost 4 bases, with 7 bases spanning the gap. The DNA of the CDR3 is TGTGCCACCAGCAGAGACAGGTGGTACGAGCAGTACTTC. Translated: CATSRDRWYEQYF.

CDR3 sequence (DNA): TGTGCCTGGGAGTCGGGAATGAACACTGAAGCTTTCTTT. Amino acids: CAWESGMNTEAFF. V is TRBV30 and J is TRBJ1-1; D not resolved. The CDR3 loop spans 13 amino acids. Germline assignment: CDR1 GTSNPN and CDR2 SVGIG (reference sequence). V lost 5 bases, J lost 0 bases, and 10 bases lay in between.

This chain joins TRBV10-3 and TRBJ2-1, with D tentatively TRBD2 (6 bases). Germline CDR1 is ENHRY and CDR2 is SYGVKD. The length of the CDR3 is 15 residues. V was shortened by 7 bases and J by 3 bases, with 16 bases between the two germline ends. The CDR3 reads CAIKNPGSLYNEQFF. The CDR3 bases are TGTGCCATCAAAAACCCCGGGAGTCTCTACAATGAGCAGTTCTTC.

This clone was observed once. V gene TRBV7-3 combines with J gene TRBJ2-7, with D possibly TRBD1 on 6 matching bases. V was cut by 5 bases and J by 1 base, with 9 bases left in between. The V gene's germline CDR1 is SGHTA and CDR2 FQGTGA. The CDR3 runs 13 residues. The CDR3 reads CASSAQGSYEQYF. The CDR3 bases are TGTGCCAGCAGCGCCCAGGGGTCCTACGAGCAGTACTTC. Filled out from reference TRBV7-3 and TRBJ2-7, the complete variable domain reads GAGVSQTPSNKVTEKGKYVELRCDPISGHTALYWYRQSLGQGPEFLIYFQGTGAADDSGLPNDRFFAVRPEGSVSTLKIQRTERGDSAVYLCASSAQGSYEQYFGPGTRLTVT.

The chain couples TRBV6-1 to TRBJ2-1; 12 bases align to TRBD1. V gave up 6 bases and J gave up 8 bases; unmatched junction bases: 5. Per germline, CDR1 MNHNS and CDR2 SASEGT. The CDR3 consists of 14 residues. The CDR3 sequence is CASRSGQGADEQFF. The CDR3 DNA follows: TGTGCCAGCAGATCGGGACAGGGGGCCGATGAGCAGTTCTTC.

V usage is TRBV5-6 and J usage is TRBJ1-1; 7 bases agree with TRBD1. There are 15 residues in the CDR3. Per the germline V gene, CDR1 is SGHDT and CDR2 is YYEEEE. The V and J ends lost 4 bases and 4 bases, in that order; junction bases with no gene match: 10. The CDR3, as DNA: TGTGCCAGCAGCGCACTACAGGGGTTTAGCACTGAAGCTTTCTTT. Translation gives CASSALQGFSTEAFF.

The gene calls are TRBV4-1 and TRBJ2-1, with 8 bases aligning to TRBD2. The CDR3 consists of 16 residues. With V trimmed by 4 bases and J by 3 bases, 8 bases remained unmatched. Germline CDR1 and CDR2: MGHRA and YSYEKL. CDR3 DNA sequence: TGCGCCAGCAGCCGCCCGGGGACTAGTCTCTACAATGAGCAGTTCTTC. This encodes CASSRPGTSLYNEQFF.

V gene TRBV7-6 combines with J gene TRBJ1-6, with a tentative D call TRBD1 (6 bases). The length of the CDR3 is 15 residues. CDR1 and CDR2 from the germline V gene are SGHVS and FNYEAQ. V was clipped by 5 bases and J by 4 bases, with 12 bases between them. The CDR3 nucleotides are TGTGCCAGCAGCCAAACGGGACAATATAATTCACCCCTCCACTTT. Residues: CASSQTGQYNSPLHF.

The chain links TRBV6-1 to TRBJ2-4; a possible D gene is TRBD2 (6 bases). The germline CDR1 and CDR2 sequences are MNHNS and SASEGT. The germline V and J ends were trimmed by 8 bases and 9 bases, with 17 bases remaining between them. This CDR3 is built from 13 residues. The CDR3 protein is CASSPGVGSIQYF. DNA of the CDR3: TGTGCCAGCTCCCCGGGAGTGGGGAGCATTCAGTACTTC.

This rearrangement joins TRBV6-1 to TRBJ2-7; 9 bases map to TRBD1. There are 15 residues in the CDR3. In germline, CDR1 is MNHNS, CDR2 SASEGT. J was trimmed by 4 bases and V by 4 bases; bases with no gene match: 8. For the CDR3, the DNA is TGTGCCAGCAGTGCACCGGGACAGGGTCAGTACGAGCAGTACTTC. Amino acids: CASSAPGQGQYEQYF.

This clone has more than one count but fewer than ten. The genes are TRBV2 and TRBJ2-3; 8 positions agree with TRBD1. Per the germline V gene, CDR1 is SNHLY and CDR2 is FYNNEI. Trimming at V came to 2 bases and at J to 5 bases, leaving 6 bases not matched to a gene. The length of the CDR3 is 15 residues. Here the CDR3 reads CASSEWAGGKDTQYF. The CDR3 nucleotides read TGTGCCAGCAGTGAATGGGCAGGGGGCAAAGATACGCAGTATTTT.

The chain combines TRBV12-5 with TRBJ1-2, with TRBD1 matching over 9 bases. The germline V gene encodes CDR1 LGHNT and CDR2 FRNRAP. The CDR3 extends over 17 amino acids. With V trimmed by 2 bases and J by 6 bases, 13 bases remained unmatched. The CDR3 loop is CASGLPRTGAAADGYTF. In DNA form, the CDR3 reads TGTGCTAGTGGTTTGCCCCGGACAGGGGCGGCGGCAGATGGCTACACCTTC.

The chain couples TRBV7-2 to TRBJ2-3, with D unclear. CDR1 is SGHTA, CDR2 FQGNSA, per germline. There are 12 residues in the CDR3. V was trimmed by 5 bases and J by 3 bases, leaving 6 bases between them. The CDR3 DNA sequence: TGTGCCAGCAGCACAAATACAGATACGCAGTATTTT. Encoded protein: CASSTNTDTQYF.

The chain is built from TRBV19 and TRBJ2-2; 7 positions agree with TRBD1. Trimming cost V 3 bases and J 6 bases; bases outside gene matches: 7. This CDR3 comprises 15 residues. Per germline, CDR1 LNHDA and CDR2 SQIVND (reference sequence). CDR3 region: CASSIRQGSPGELFF. The CDR3 DNA is TGTGCCAGTAGTATCCGACAGGGCAGTCCCGGGGAGCTGTTTTTT.

The chain couples TRBV27 to TRBJ2-7; D gene unclear. The germline gives CDR1 MNHEY, CDR2 SMNVEV (reference sequence). The CDR3 covers 14 residues. V dropped 3 bases and J dropped 2 bases, with 11 bases sitting between them. CDR3 sequence: CASSLQSPAYEQYF. In nucleotides, the CDR3 is TGTGCCAGCAGTTTGCAGTCGCCAGCCTACGAGCAGTACTTC.

This chain connects TRBV10-3 to TRBJ2-7, with 10 nucleotides matching TRBD2. Trimming removed 6 bases from V and 6 bases from J; junction bases left unmatched: 11. Per the germline V gene, CDR1 is ENHRY and CDR2 is SYGVKD. The CDR3 runs to 15 residues. CDR3 DNA sequence: TGTGCCATCAGGGGTAATCTAGCGGGAGAGGGCGAGCAGTACTTC. Amino acid sequence: CAIRGNLAGEGEQYF.

The chain is built from TRBV28 and TRBJ2-1, with 7 bases that match TRBD2. There are 15 residues in the CDR3. J lost 8 bases, V lost 1 base, and 8 bases had no gene match. CDR1 and CDR2 (germline): MDHEN, SYDVKM. In nucleotides, the CDR3 is TGTGCCAGCAGTTTATTTCTAGCGGAATTCGATGAGCAGTTCTTC. It codes for CASSLFLAEFDEQFF.

J is TRBJ2-3 and V is TRBV5-1, with D possibly TRBD2 on 6 matching bases. The germline V gene has CDR1 SGHRS and CDR2 YFSETQ. Trimming pared 4 bases from V and 3 bases from J, leaving 15 bases between. This CDR3 is built from 15 residues. The CDR3 is CASSDGTLGTDTQYF. As DNA, the CDR3 is TGCGCCAGCAGCGACGGGACTCTGGGGACAGATACGCAGTATTTT.

V gene TRBV28 combines with J gene TRBJ2-6; TRBD1 matches 7 bases. The CDR3 is made up of 18 amino acids. Germline loops: CDR1 MDHEN, CDR2 SYDVKM. V was pared by 6 bases and J by 0 bases, with 11 bases of the junction left unmatched. CDR3 sequence reads: CASRATGTVRSGANVLTF. Here the CDR3 DNA reads TGTGCCAGCAGGGCAACCGGGACAGTCCGCTCTGGGGCCAACGTCCTGACTTTC.

The chain carries TRBV13 and TRBJ2-7, with 11 bases aligning to TRBD1. The CDR3 loop spans 15 amino acids. Germline V gives CDR1 PRHDT, CDR2 FYEKMQ (reference sequence). Trimming cost V 8 bases and J 6 bases; bases outside gene matches: 12. CDR3 amino acids: CASSPRTGGFGEQYF. The CDR3 DNA sequence: TGTGCCAGCTCACCCAGGACAGGGGGCTTTGGCGAGCAGTACTTC.

The V and J genes are TRBV5-4 and TRBJ2-5; 8 bases are shared with TRBD1. The germline gives CDR1 SGHNT, CDR2 YYREEE (reference sequence). V was pared by 2 bases and J by 5 bases, with 5 bases of the junction left unmatched. The CDR3 contains 14 residues. Here the CDR3 reads CASSFDRGGETQYF. CDR3 DNA sequence: TGTGCCAGCAGCTTCGACAGGGGAGGCGAGACCCAGTACTTC.

The V gene is TRBV6-1, the J gene TRBJ2-3; D remains unclear. Germline-derived CDR1 and CDR2 are MNHNS and SASEGT. With 2 bases removed from V and 1 base from J, the gap between germline ends came to 4 bases. This CDR3 has 13 amino acids. This chain's CDR3 is CASSELGTDTQYF. DNA of the CDR3: TGTGCCAGCAGTGAATTAGGCACAGATACGCAGTATTTT.

This chain's CDR3 is CASSLNRAGYEQYF. The DNA of the CDR3 is TGCGCCAGCAGCTTGAACAGGGCTGGCTACGAGCAGTACTTC. The chain recombines TRBV5-1 with TRBJ2-7, with a possible D match to TRBD1 (6 bases). Trimming left V 1 base short and J 3 bases short, with 11 bases between. The length of the CDR3 is 14 residues. The germline V gene has CDR1 SGHRS and CDR2 YFSETQ.

This chain connects TRBV7-3 to TRBJ2-3; TRBD2 agrees at 11 bases. V lost 6 bases and J lost 6; bases outside the gene matches: 5. Germline lookup yields CDR1 SGHTA and CDR2 FQGTGA. The CDR3 totals 14 residues. CDR3 residues: CASSSSGGRDTQYF. As DNA, the CDR3 is TGTGCCAGCAGTTCTAGCGGGGGGCGGGATACGCAGTATTTT.

The chain has TRBV11-2 and TRBJ2-2; 7 bases match TRBD2. With 1 base clipped from V and 4 bases from J, the junction kept 0 bases outside the gene matches. The germline V gene has CDR1 SGHAT and CDR2 FQNNGV. The CDR3 extends over 14 amino acids. In nucleotides, the CDR3 is TGTGCCAGCAGCTTAGGCGGGGGCACCGGGGAGCTGTTTTTT. This translates into CASSLGGGTGELFF.

The gene calls are TRBV6-5 and TRBJ1-1; 12 bases agree with TRBD1. The CDR3 is made up of 15 amino acids. The germline CDR1 and CDR2 sequences are MNHEY and SVGAGI. The V and J ends lost 5 bases and 10 bases, in that order; junction bases with no gene match: 11. The CDR3 sequence is CASSLLGTGGAGAFF. The CDR3 DNA sequence: TGTGCCAGCAGTCTGCTGGGGACAGGGGGCGCCGGAGCTTTCTTT.

The V gene is TRBV6-1, the J gene TRBJ2-7; 10 bases line up with TRBD2. J gave up 6 bases and V 2 bases, and 7 bases lay outside the gene matches. The CDR3 consists of 15 residues. The germline CDR1 and CDR2 sequences are MNHNS and SASEGT. The CDR3 reads CASSEILAGVGEQYF. The CDR3 region has the DNA TGTGCCAGCAGTGAAATTCTAGCGGGAGTGGGCGAGCAGTACTTC.

This clone was counted only a few times. V usage is TRBV2 and J usage is TRBJ2-1; 10 nucleotides agree with TRBD2. V gave up 8 bases and J gave up 9 bases; unmatched junction bases: 10. CDR1 is SNHLY, CDR2 FYNNEI, per germline. The CDR3 is 14 residues long. The DNA of the CDR3 is TGTGCCAGCTGGACTAGCGGAATTATGGGTGAGCAGTTCTTC. This codes for CASWTSGIMGEQFF.

The chain is built from TRBV14 and TRBJ2-3; the D is unclear. The CDR3 consists of 13 residues. V was cut by 4 bases and J by 5 bases, with 10 bases left in between. The germline CDR1 and CDR2 sequences are SGHDN and FVKESK. The CDR3 spells CASSRQVLDTQYF. The CDR3 region has the DNA TGTGCCAGCAGCCGGCAAGTATTAGATACGCAGTATTTT.

The chain carries TRBV27 and TRBJ2-1, with 14 bases matching TRBD2. The V and J ends lost 4 bases and 3 bases, in that order; junction bases with no gene match: 5. CDR1 MNHEY and CDR2 SMNVEV come from the germline V gene (reference sequence). CDR3 length: 17 residues. The CDR3 loop is CASSSGTSGGYYNEQFF. CDR3 coding DNA: TGTGCCAGCAGTTCGGGGACTAGCGGGGGATACTACAATGAGCAGTTCTTC.